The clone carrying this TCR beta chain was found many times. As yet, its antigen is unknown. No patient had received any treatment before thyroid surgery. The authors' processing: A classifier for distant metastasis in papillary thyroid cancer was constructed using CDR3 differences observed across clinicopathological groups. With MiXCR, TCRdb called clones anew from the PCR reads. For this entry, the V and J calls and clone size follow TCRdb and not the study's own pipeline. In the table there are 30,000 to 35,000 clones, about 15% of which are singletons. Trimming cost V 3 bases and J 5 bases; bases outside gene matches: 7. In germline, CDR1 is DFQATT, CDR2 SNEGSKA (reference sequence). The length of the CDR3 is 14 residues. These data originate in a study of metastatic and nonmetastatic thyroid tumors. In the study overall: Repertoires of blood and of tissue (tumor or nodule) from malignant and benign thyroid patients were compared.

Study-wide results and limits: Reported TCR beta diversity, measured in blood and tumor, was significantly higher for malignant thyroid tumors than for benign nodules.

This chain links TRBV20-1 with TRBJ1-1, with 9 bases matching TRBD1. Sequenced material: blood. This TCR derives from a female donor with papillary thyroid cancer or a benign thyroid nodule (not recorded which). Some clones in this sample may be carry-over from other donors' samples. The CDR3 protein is CSARGGTGRTEAFF. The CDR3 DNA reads TGCAGTGCTAGGGGGGGGACAGGGCGGACTGAAGCTTTCTTT.